Each of the 2 T cell receptor beta chains below was sequenced from the same sample in a study of T cells in Graves' hyperthyroidism and ophthalmopathy. Amplification of TCR beta CDR3 regions was performed using RNA transcripts as template. The study used the HTBI primer set for a first-round RT-PCR of the TCR CDR3. TCRdb passed the multiplex PCR reads through MiXCR, listing each CDR3 protein once. The table has a few hundred thousand distinct CDR3 sequences, roughly a fifth seen once. The sample was blood. Every receptor here comes from a woman aged 45-65 years with Graves' hyperthyroidism.

This clonotype was recorded many times. This chain joins TRBV20-1 and TRBJ2-2; D remains ambiguous. The CDR3 is 13 amino acids. Per germline, CDR1 DFQATT and CDR2 SNEGSKA (reference sequence). V dropped 0 bases and J dropped 5 bases, with 7 bases sitting between them. CDR3 loop: CSARDRKTGELFF. CDR3 in DNA: TGCAGTGCTAGAGATAGGAAAACCGGGGAGCTGTTTTTT.

In its sample, this clonotype was seen a few times. The CDR3 sequence: CANSGEQYF. As DNA, the CDR3 is TGTGCCAACAGTGGAGAGCAGTACTTC. The chain uses TRBV15 and TRBJ2-7, with D hard to call. This CDR3 comprises 9 residues. Germline CDR1 LNHNV, CDR2 YYDKDF (reference sequence). The V end was cut by 10 bases, the J end by 7 bases, with 8 bases between.